Each of the 14 T cell receptor beta chains below was sequenced from the same sample in a study of T cells in Graves' hyperthyroidism and ophthalmopathy. RNA transcripts were the template for amplifying TCR beta CDR3 regions. First-round RT-PCR targeting the TCR CDR3 was performed with the HTBI primer set. MiXCR, run by TCRdb on the multiplex PCR reads, gives a single entry per CDR3 protein. This sample has more than 300,000 distinct CDR3 sequences, with less than 20% found just once. Material: blood. These receptors came from a man aged 18 to 29 with Graves' ophthalmopathy.

In this sample, this clonotype turned up many times. This rearrangement joins TRBV24-1 to TRBJ1-5; maybe TRBD1 (5 bases). The CDR3 extends over 13 amino acids. V lost 5 bases and J 8 bases, leaving 12 bases between the germline ends. Germline CDR1 reads KGHDR; CDR2 reads SFDVKD. For the CDR3, the DNA is TGTGCCACCAGTGCAGGGTTAATAAAGCCCCAGCATTTT. Residues: CATSAGLIKPQHF.

Concerning this clonotype: Just one base apart from a much larger clone, this may be a read error. The chain uses TRBV2 and TRBJ1-5; D might be TRBD1 (6 bases). The CDR3 consists of 15 residues. Germline CDR1 is SNHLY and CDR2 is FYNNEI. CDR3 DNA sequence: TGTGTCAGCACGGGCCAGGGCAGGGGCGTCCAGCCCCAGCATTTT. This sequence encodes CVSTGQGRGVQPQHF.

This clonotype was detected ten times or more. The V and J genes are TRBV6-5 and TRBJ2-2, with 7 bases lining up with TRBD1. Germline loops: CDR1 MNHEY, CDR2 SVGAGI. The CDR3 is 20 residues long. Unmatched junction bases numbered 19, after V lost 2 bases and J lost 4 bases. CDR3: CASSYEGDRSKERATGELFF. The CDR3 bases are TGTGCCAGCAGTTACGAGGGGGACAGATCGAAAGAAAGGGCCACCGGGGAGCTGTTTTTT.

In its sample, this clonotype was seen a few times. It may be a read error: a sequence one base away is much more abundant. V usage is TRBV28 and J usage is TRBJ2-7; TRBD1 agrees at 9 bases. V was pared by 5 bases and J by 5 bases, with 10 bases of the junction left unmatched. CDR3 length: 15 amino acids. Looked up from germline, CDR1 is MDHEN and CDR2 is SYDVKM. The CDR3 loop is CASSRPGTGNHEQYF. For the CDR3, the DNA is TGTGCCAGCAGTCGCCCCGGGACAGGGAACCACGAGCAGTACTTC.

The CDR3 DNA reads TGTGCCAGCAGTCCCCCCCTCGCCACAGGGATGAACACTGAAGCTTTCTTT. Protein: CASSPPLATGMNTEAFF. The chain carries TRBV28 and TRBJ1-1; possibly TRBD1 for D (6 bases). The V and J ends lost 5 bases and 0 bases respectively, with 19 bases between them. The CDR3 covers 17 residues. Germline CDR1 is MDHEN and CDR2 is SYDVKM.

This clonotype appeared many times. The chain has TRBV12-3 or TRBV12-4 and TRBJ2-7, with 9 nucleotides matching TRBD2. V was clipped by 7 bases and J by 3 bases; unmatched bases: 7. The CDR3 covers 14 residues. The CDR3 region has the DNA TGTGCCAGCAATGCCGGGACTAGCCTCTACGAGCAGTACTTC. Amino acids: CASNAGTSLYEQYF.

The chain links TRBV4-1 to TRBJ2-7, with D perhaps TRBD2 (6 bases). This CDR3 region has 14 residues. V lost 1 base to trimming and J lost 2 bases, with 9 bases between them. Germline values: CDR1 MGHRA, CDR2 YSYEKL. DNA of the CDR3: TGCGCCAGCAGCCAAGTTGGCGGGACCTACGAGCAGTACTTC. Translation: CASSQVGGTYEQYF.

This clonotype showed up just a few times. The J gene is TRBJ2-4, the V gene TRBV5-6; D gene ambiguous. Trimming removed 4 bases from V and 0 bases from J, with 8 bases in between. CDR3 length equals 14 residues. CDR1 is SGHDT, CDR2 YYEEEE, per germline. The CDR3 reads CASSDTLAKNIQYF. The CDR3 DNA is TGTGCCAGCAGCGATACGCTAGCCAAAAACATTCAGTACTTC.

This clonotype was observed a handful of times. This chain uses TRBV7-9 with TRBJ2-3, with D uncertain. The CDR3 is 19 residues long. Per germline, CDR1 SEHNR and CDR2 FQNEAQ (reference sequence). Trimming cost V 5 bases and J 3 bases, with 27 bases left between them. The CDR3 protein is CASSPRQANPHFRTDTQYF. The CDR3 nucleotides are TGTGCCAGCAGCCCCAGACAAGCGAACCCCCACTTTCGGACAGATACGCAGTATTTT.

This clonotype was detected a few times. The rearrangement links TRBV6-2 or TRBV6-3 to TRBJ2-1; 15 bases line up with TRBD2. Germline assignment: CDR1 MNHEY and CDR2 SVGEGT. There are 21 residues in the CDR3. J lost 3 bases, V lost 4 bases, and 16 bases had no gene match. Here the CDR3 reads CASSSPLTGLAGGPYYNEQFF. The DNA for the CDR3 is TGTGCCAGCAGTTCTCCCCTTACCGGACTAGCGGGGGGGCCGTACTACAATGAGCAGTTCTTC.

This clonotype was recorded at least ten times. The chain combines TRBV29-1 with TRBJ1-1; TRBD1 might be the D (6 bases). V lost 3 bases and J lost 1, with 21 bases in between. Germline V lookup: CDR1 SQVTM, CDR2 ANQGSEA. CDR3 size: 17 residues. The CDR3: CSVEWWAGQKENTEAFF. Here the CDR3 DNA reads TGCAGCGTTGAGTGGTGGGCAGGACAGAAGGAGAACACTGAAGCTTTCTTT. Drawing the rest from reference TRBV29-1 and TRBJ1-1, the complete variable domain is SAVISQKPSRDICQRGTSLTIQCQVDSQVTMMFWYRQQPGQSLTLIATANQGSEATYESGFVIDKFPISRPNLTFSTLTVSNMSPEDSSIYLCSVEWWAGQKENTEAFFGQGTRLTVV.

This clonotype appeared many times. The chain is built from TRBV7-9 and TRBJ2-3; D not certain. The CDR3 is 16 residues long. Trimming cost V 1 base and J 2 bases, with 13 bases left between them. Germline CDR1 reads SEHNR; CDR2 reads FQNEAQ (reference sequence). The DNA of the CDR3 is TGTGCCAGCAGCTTAGTAGGCAGTATGGACACAGATACGCAGTATTTT. It codes for CASSLVGSMDTDTQYF.

V gene TRBV7-9 combines with J gene TRBJ1-4; D is possibly TRBD1 (5 bases). The V end lost 6 bases, the J end lost 8 bases, and 22 bases lay between the germline ends. There are 16 residues in the CDR3. Germline values: CDR1 SEHNR, CDR2 FQNEAQ (reference sequence). The CDR3 region has the DNA TGTGCCAGCAGATCCGCCGGGACCGGCCTCGGGGAAAAACTGTTTTTT. It specifies CASRSAGTGLGEKLFF.

With regard to this clonotype: A much larger clone lies a single base off, so this may be a read error. This chain connects TRBV20-1 to TRBJ1-1, with unresolved D. The germline CDR1 and CDR2 sequences are DFQATT and SNEGSKA (reference sequence). The CDR3 has 12 amino acids. The CDR3 DNA reads as TGCAGTGCTGGAGATGTTATGGATGAAGCTTTCTTT. It yields the protein CSAGDVMDEAFF.